Listed below are T cell receptor beta chains from one sample, sequenced in a study of CD8 T cells in Susac syndrome. TCRdb recomputed calls from the immunoSEQ multiplex PCR reads with MiXCR, one row per CDR3 protein. In the table there are 350,000 to 550,000 distinct CDR3 sequences, approximately 85% of which are singletons. The sample was CD8+ T cells from PBMCs. These receptors originate from a human donor with multiple sclerosis. CDR3s include the opening cysteine and the closing phenylalanine or tryptophan. The order of the fields is V gene, J gene, CDR3 protein.

TRBV19	TRBJ2-1	CASSMSNEQFF
TRBV3-1	TRBJ2-1	CASSHPQGARNEQFF
TRBV5-5	TRBJ1-3	CASSQILPGQSSGNTIYF
TRBV28	TRBJ2-7	CASSPRTEKSYEQYF
TRBV14	TRBJ2-1	CASSQLAGGAYNEQFF
TRBV29-1	TRBJ1-1	CSVEEGTEAFF
TRBV29-1	TRBJ1-2	CSVEGRAGGLDYGYTF
TRBV11-2	TRBJ1-3	CASSLDPGNTIYF
TRBV28	TRBJ2-7	CASSLDRGSGDQQYF
TRBV28	TRBJ1-5	CASSFPGGDSNQPQHF
TRBV5-1	TRBJ2-7	CASSATGTREQYF
TRBV27	TRBJ2-7	CASRGLAGGSYEQYF
TRBV28	TRBJ2-1	CASSFSGHPFYNEQFF
TRBV20-1	TRBJ1-1	CSARDYRGRIEAFF
TRBV7-9	TRBJ1-2	CASSTRTGEALGYTF
TRBV19	TRBJ2-7	CASSMTGGLNEQYF
TRBV6-5	TRBJ2-7	CASSYSTQGATDEQYF
TRBV10-3	TRBJ2-2	CAISQSGSAENGELFF
TRBV2	TRBJ2-3	CASRFNKGQALADTQYF
TRBV28	TRBJ2-1	CASEGGGPGEQFF
TRBV20-1	TRBJ2-2	CSALGEWGDSPVSGELFF
TRBV30	TRBJ2-2	CAWEPGQNTGELFF
TRBV7-6	TRBJ1-2	CASHPTDGTGANYGYTF
TRBV4-1	TRBJ1-1	CASSQAGMEAFF
TRBV27	TRBJ1-1	CASSGTGSPEAFF
TRBV6-5	TRBJ2-1	CASSYSTARGGAEQFF